Listed below are T cell receptor beta chains from one sample, sequenced in a study of T-cell reconstitution after alpha-beta-depleted transplantation in children. Each CDR3 protein gets one entry after TCRdb re-called the PCR reads with MiXCR. Here the sample spans some 120,000 distinct CDR3 sequences, about a tenth being singletons. This specimen consisted of PBMCs, mostly from graft donor cells, obtained 180 days after TCRalphabeta/CD19-depleted stem cell transplant. These receptor sequences come from a girl less than two years old who had a stem cell transplant for combined immunodeficiency, so the T cells may come from the graft donor. Each CDR3 is given with its conserved first and last residue. A D gene is named only where the DNA matches it firmly. Expanded clones get a size class; other rows say once, few or many, or leave the size out.

>TRBV12-3/TRBV12-4|.|13|TRBJ2-5|TRBD2
CASSFGLAETQYF
TGTGCCAGCAGTTTCGGACTAGCGGAGACCCAGTACTTC
>TRBV27|few|14|TRBJ2-7|TRBD2
CASSLGGRLYEQYF
TGTGCCAGCAGTTTAGGCGGGAGGCTCTACGAGCAGTACTTC
>TRBV6-5|many|14|TRBJ2-3|.
CASTYSTSTDTQYF
TGTGCCAGCACCTACTCCACTAGCACAGATACGCAGTATTTT
>TRBV28|.|14|TRBJ2-5|.
CASSFPGSQETQYF
TGTGCCAGCAGTTTTCCCGGGAGCCAAGAGACCCAGTACTTC
>TRBV7-7|few|14|TRBJ2-3|.
CASSLLGTTDTQYF
TGTGCTAGCAGCCTGCTGGGTACCACAGATACGCAGTATTTT
>TRBV5-1|few|12|TRBJ2-1|.
CASRSSYNEQFF
TGCGCCAGCAGGAGCTCATACAATGAGCAGTTCTTC
>TRBV7-2|few|15|TRBJ2-5|.
CASSPGLPYQETQYF
TGTGCCAGCAGCCCGGGACTCCCGTACCAAGAGACCCAGTACTTC
>TRBV6-2/TRBV6-3|.|19|TRBJ2-2|.
CASSAPGRTGLVGTGELFF
TGTGCCAGCAGTGCACCCGGGAGGACAGGCCTCGTTGGCACCGGGGAGCTGTTTTTT
>TRBV10-3|.|12|TRBJ2-7|TRBD1
CAISLTGGEQYF
TGTGCCATCAGCCTGACAGGGGGCGAGCAGTACTTC
>TRBV4-3|.|16|TRBJ2-7|TRBD2
CASSQDLRAGDYEQYF
TGCGCCAGCAGCCAAGATCTAAGGGCGGGGGACTACGAGCAGTACTTC
>TRBV9|few|24|TRBJ2-1|TRBD2
CASSVFLSLFEGRQTRLAGNEQFF
TGTGCCAGCAGCGTTTTCTTATCACTATTTGAGGGCCGGCAAACGCGACTAGCGGGAAATGAGCAGTTCTTC
>TRBV20-1|.|13|TRBJ2-7|.
CSARDGRSYEQYF
TGCAGTGCTCGGGACGGCCGCTCCTACGAGCAGTACTTC
>TRBV6-5|many|14|TRBJ2-3|TRBD1
CASSVDRGTDTQYF
TGTGCCAGCAGCGTGGACAGGGGCACAGATACGCAGTATTTT
>TRBV20-1|few|17|TRBJ2-1|TRBD1
CSARQRPDRDLYNEQFF
TGCAGTGCTAGACAACGGCCTGACAGGGATCTCTACAATGAGCAGTTCTTC
>TRBV9|few|16|TRBJ2-7|.
CASSVGPGGPTYEQYF
TGTGCCAGCAGCGTAGGGCCCGGGGGCCCAACCTACGAGCAGTACTTC
>TRBV10-2|many|15|TRBJ2-7|.
CASGWGFDPTYEQYF
TGCGCCAGCGGGTGGGGATTCGACCCGACCTACGAGCAGTACTTC
>TRBV12-3/TRBV12-4|few|12|TRBJ2-7|.
CASSEDNYEQYF
TGTGCCAGCAGTGAAGACAACTACGAGCAGTACTTC
>TRBV29-1|medium-sized|15|TRBJ2-3|TRBD2
CSVERGRGAADTQYF
TGCAGCGTTGAACGGGGGCGGGGGGCCGCAGATACGCAGTATTTT
>TRBV11-2|.|11|TRBJ2-2|.
CASSDNRELFF
TGTGCCAGCAGCGACAACAGGGAGCTGTTTTTT
>TRBV6-5|.|15|TRBJ2-2|.
CASSSWDLTGGELFF
TGTGCCAGCAGTTCCTGGGACCTAACAGGCGGGGAGCTGTTTTTT
>TRBV10-3|many|14|TRBJ1-1|.
CAISEQGSNTEAFF
TGTGCCATCAGTGAACAGGGCTCGAACACTGAAGCTTTCTTT
>TRBV5-5|many|16|TRBJ2-3|.
CASSFRTSTSTDTQYF
TGTGCCAGCAGCTTTCGGACCAGCACTTCCACAGATACGCAGTATTTT
>TRBV29-1|.|10|TRBJ2-5|.
CSVALETQYF
TGCAGCGTTGCTTTAGAGACCCAGTACTTC
>TRBV12-3/TRBV12-4|few|16|TRBJ1-6|.
CASSLERRSYNSPLHF
TGTGCCAGCAGTTTAGAGCGGAGGTCCTATAATTCACCCCTCCACTTT
>TRBV7-3|many|15|TRBJ2-1|TRBD1
CASSPDRGNYNEQFF
TGTGCCAGCAGCCCGGACAGGGGGAACTACAATGAGCAGTTCTTC
>TRBV12-3/TRBV12-4|few|15|TRBJ2-2|TRBD2
CASSGGGPGTGELFF
TGTGCCAGCAGTGGGGGAGGGCCGGGGACCGGGGAGCTGTTTTTT
>TRBV27|few|18|TRBJ1-4|.
CASSFRFRRGATNEKLFF
TGTGCCAGCAGTTTCCGATTCCGTCGAGGTGCAACTAATGAAAAACTGTTTTTT
>TRBV29-1|many|13|TRBJ2-5|.
CSVGPGGDETQYF
TGCAGCGTTGGCCCCGGGGGCGACGAGACCCAGTACTTC
>TRBV7-9|.|13|TRBJ2-7|.
CASSPGGPYEQYF
TGTGCCAGCAGCCCCGGTGGGCCCTACGAGCAGTACTTC
>TRBV7-6|few|13|TRBJ2-2|.
CASSLAVTGELFF
TGTGCCAGCAGCTTAGCGGTGACCGGGGAGCTGTTTTTT
>TRBV15|.|14|TRBJ2-7|TRBD1
CATGRDRGRYEQYF
TGTGCCACCGGGAGGGACAGGGGCAGGTACGAGCAGTACTTC
>TRBV12-3/TRBV12-4|.|15|TRBJ2-1|.
CASSLRGLSYNEQFF
TGTGCCAGCAGTCTTAGGGGCCTCTCCTACAATGAGCAGTTCTTC
>TRBV20-1|.|17|TRBJ2-6|TRBD2
CSVPVAGGPAGANVLTF
TGCAGTGTCCCCGTAGCGGGAGGGCCTGCTGGGGCCAACGTCCTGACTTTC
>TRBV12-3/TRBV12-4|.|12|TRBJ1-2|TRBD1
CASSAGGGGYTF
TGTGCCAGCAGTGCAGGGGGCGGTGGCTACACCTTC
>TRBV12-3/TRBV12-4|.|15|TRBJ1-3|.
CASRPVLDSGNTIYF
TGTGCCAGCAGACCGGTCTTAGACTCTGGAAACACCATATATTTT
>TRBV20-1|.|16|TRBJ2-5|.
CSARDLLRQFQETQYF
TGCAGTGCTAGAGATCTATTGCGTCAATTCCAAGAGACCCAGTACTTC
>TRBV20-1|few|12|TRBJ2-1|.
CSARGAGYEQFF
TGCAGTGCTAGAGGGGCAGGGTATGAGCAGTTCTTC
>TRBV27|.|14|TRBJ2-4|TRBD2
CASRGTSGKNSQYF
TGTGCCAGTAGAGGGACTAGCGGGAAAAACAGTCAGTACTTC
>TRBV15|.|17|TRBJ1-6|.
CATSRDLRQGRNSPLHF
TGTGCCACCAGCAGAGATCTCCGGCAGGGGCGTAATTCACCCCTCCACTTT
>TRBV20-1|.|14|TRBJ2-1|TRBD2
CSACLTGGRNEQFF
TGCAGTGCTTGTCTGACGGGGGGGCGAAATGAGCAGTTCTTC
>TRBV12-3/TRBV12-4|few|12|TRBJ1-2|.
CASSPTGTGYTF
TGTGCCAGCAGTCCCACAGGGACGGGCTACACCTTC
>TRBV29-1|few|16|TRBJ2-5|.
CSGGGTRDRLQETQYF
TGCAGCGGGGGGGGAACCCGGGACAGGCTCCAAGAGACCCAGTACTTC
>TRBV10-3|many|15|TRBJ2-2|TRBD2
CATRGSGQNTGELFF
TGTGCCACCCGGGGTAGCGGGCAAAACACCGGGGAGCTGTTTTTT